This is a list of T cell receptor beta chains from one sample in a study of siplizumab effects on memory and regulatory T cells. Produced via immunoSEQ multiplex PCR; TCRdb's table is partial and in-frame only. In the table there are over 90,000 clones, roughly nine tenths of which are singletons. The sample taken for sequencing was CD4+ T cells sorted from blood. All receptors derive from a human donor in good health. Each CDR3 is given with its conserved first and last residue. The D gene is left open where the match is weak. Rows may omit the clone size; those that give it use once, few, many or a size class.

v_call	j_call	clone_size	d_call	cdr3_nt	cdr3_aa
TRBV28	TRBJ1-2	NA	NA	TGTGCCAGCAGTTTACGTGCCCATGGCTACACCTTC	CASSLRAHGYTF
TRBV27	TRBJ1-1	NA	TRBD1	TGTGCCAGCAGTTTCATATACCGGGACAGGGAGAACACTGAAGCTTTCTTT	CASSFIYRDRENTEAFF
TRBV5-1	TRBJ2-1	NA	NA	TGCGCCAGCAGCCCGACGGGGACATCCCGATTCTTC	CASSPTGTSRFF
TRBV29-1	TRBJ1-2	NA	NA	TGCAGCGTCGTGCTAGGGACGGATGGCTACACCTTC	CSVVLGTDGYTF
TRBV5-1	TRBJ1-3	NA	NA	TGCGCCAGCAGCAAGGAAGTGACAGGCTCTGGAAACACCATATATTTT	CASSKEVTGSGNTIYF
TRBV6-5	TRBJ1-5	once	NA	TGTGCCAGCACTCGGGGGATAGGTCAGCCCCAGCATTTT	CASTRGIGQPQHF
TRBV6-5	TRBJ1-5	NA	NA	TGTGCCAGCTCCAGGGGCGCAGGACAGCCCCAGCATTTT	CASSRGAGQPQHF
TRBV19	TRBJ1-5	NA	NA	TGTGCCAGTAGTAGTTCAAATCTTCAGCCCCAGCATTTT	CASSSSNLQPQHF
TRBV29-1	TRBJ2-7	NA	TRBD1	TGCAGCGTTGGGGGGACAGCCTTACATGGGCAGTACTTC	CSVGGTALHGQYF
TRBV6-1	TRBJ2-1	NA	NA	TGTGCCAGCAGTGAAGCAAGGACTTACGGTGAGCAGTTCTTC	CASSEARTYGEQFF
TRBV5-1	TRBJ2-3	NA	NA	TGCGCCAGCAGCTGGGACGGACGCACAGATACGCAGTATTTT	CASSWDGRTDTQYF
TRBV27	TRBJ1-1	NA	NA	TGTGCCAGCAGTTTATGGGGGGACACTGAAGCTTTCTTT	CASSLWGDTEAFF
TRBV6-1	TRBJ2-1	NA	NA	TGTGCCAGCAGTGACGAACTTTACAATGAGCAGTTCTTC	CASSDELYNEQFF
TRBV28	TRBJ2-3	NA	NA	TGTGCCAGCAGTGGGGGAACAGATACGCAGTATTTT	CASSGGTDTQYF
TRBV5-6	TRBJ2-6	NA	NA	TGTGCCAGCAGCTTATTATCGCTTCCTGGGGCCAACGTCCTGACTTTC	CASSLLSLPGANVLTF
TRBV29-1	TRBJ2-1	NA	TRBD1	TGCAGCGTCACCGGGACAGCCCACAATGAGCAGTTCTTC	CSVTGTAHNEQFF
TRBV19	TRBJ2-5	NA	NA	TGTGCCAGTAGTATCCCCCATCGGCCAGGGCGTGGAGAGACCCAGTACTTC	CASSIPHRPGRGETQYF
TRBV19	TRBJ2-2	NA	TRBD2	TGTGCCACTCAACAGCGCGGGAGCGGAGACACCGGGGAGCTGTTTTTT	CATQQRGSGDTGELFF
TRBV19	TRBJ2-6	NA	NA	TGTGCCAGTAGTCTAGGGAGGAGCTCTGGGGCCAACGTCCTGACTTTC	CASSLGRSSGANVLTF
TRBV7-2	TRBJ1-4	NA	TRBD1	TGTGCCAGCAGCTCGACAGGGATTCGGGTTGAAAAACTGTTTTTT	CASSSTGIRVEKLFF
TRBV7-2	TRBJ1-2	NA	NA	TGTGCCAGCAGCCATTTAAGGGGGGGGCTGGACTATGGCTACACCTTC	CASSHLRGGLDYGYTF
TRBV10-3	TRBJ2-7	NA	NA	TGTGCCATCAGTGACTTACAGGGAGGTGACGAGCAGTACTTC	CAISDLQGGDEQYF
TRBV7-9	TRBJ2-2	once	TRBD1	TGTGCCAGCAAAAGGCTACAGGGGAGACAGAACACCGGGGAGCTGTTTTTT	CASKRLQGRQNTGELFF
TRBV28	TRBJ2-7	NA	NA	TGTGCCAGCAGGCTTACTAGGGTCGGTTACGAGCAGTACTTC	CASRLTRVGYEQYF
TRBV15	TRBJ2-3	NA	NA	TGTGCCACCAGCAGAGATCTCGGCTTCCCCCGCCCAGATACGCAGTATTTT	CATSRDLGFPRPDTQYF
TRBV5-1	TRBJ2-2	NA	TRBD2	TGCGCCAGCAGCTTGGGACTAGCGGGTCCCCTCACCGGGGAGCTGTTTTTT	CASSLGLAGPLTGELFF
TRBV2	TRBJ1-5	NA	TRBD1	TGTGCCAGCAGCGGACAGGGCGGGAATCAGCCCCAGCATTTT	CASSGQGGNQPQHF
TRBV14	TRBJ2-2	NA	NA	TGTGCCAGCAGCCAATGGCAGGTCGGCACCGGGGAGCTGTTTTTT	CASSQWQVGTGELFF
TRBV7-9	TRBJ2-4	NA	TRBD2	TGTGCCAGCAGCTTACTGGCTGCAAGTGGGGAGGGAGCCAAAAACATTCAGTACTTC	CASSLLAASGEGAKNIQYF
TRBV21-1	TRBJ1-5	NA	NA	TGTGCCAGCAGTAATCACATAACAACAGGGGTTGATCAGCCCCAGCATTTT	CASSNHITTGVDQPQHF
TRBV10-1	TRBJ2-1	NA	TRBD2	TGCGCCAGCAGCCTCGGGACTAGCGGACTCCGGGAGCAGTTCTTC	CASSLGTSGLREQFF
TRBV11-2	TRBJ1-1	NA	NA	TGTGCCAGCAGCTCCCCCGGGGGCGGGAACACTGAAGCTTTCTTT	CASSSPGGGNTEAFF
TRBV7-6	TRBJ2-1	NA	TRBD2	TGTGCCAGCAGCCTTAACAGGACTAGCGGGAGATTCGGCTCCTACAATGAGCAGTTCTTC	CASSLNRTSGRFGSYNEQFF
TRBV7-6	TRBJ2-3	NA	NA	TGTGCCAGCAGCCTACAGACCACAGATACGCAGTATTTT	CASSLQTTDTQYF
TRBV19	TRBJ2-5	NA	NA	TGTGCCTGTAGCGCTAGCGCCCAAGAGACCCAGTACTTC	CACSASAQETQYF
TRBV5-4	TRBJ1-1	NA	NA	TGTGCCAGCAGCTTTCAAGGGTTGTTCACTGAAGCTTTCTTT	CASSFQGLFTEAFF
TRBV10-3	TRBJ2-3	once	TRBD2	TGTGCCATCAGTGGCTCCCCAGGACTAGGAATGGCAGATACGCAGTATTTT	CAISGSPGLGMADTQYF
TRBV6-5	TRBJ2-5	NA	TRBD1	TGTGCCAGCAGATACGACAGGGGAGAGACCCAGTACTTC	CASRYDRGETQYF
TRBV10-1	TRBJ2-1	NA	NA	TGCGCCAGTAGTCAGGGTTTCTCCTACAATGAGCAGTTCTTC	CASSQGFSYNEQFF
TRBV6-6	TRBJ2-7	NA	NA	TGTGCCAGCAGTTCATGGAGCGACGAGCAGTACTTC	CASSSWSDEQYF
TRBV7-2	TRBJ2-7	NA	TRBD2	TGTGCCAGCAGCTTGAGGGGACTAGCGGGAGGGAGCTCCTACGAGCAGTACTTC	CASSLRGLAGGSSYEQYF
TRBV6-6	TRBJ2-4	NA	NA	TGTGCCAGCAGTTACTCTGATCAGACAAAAAACATTCAGTACTTC	CASSYSDQTKNIQYF
TRBV5-1	TRBJ2-7	NA	NA	TGCGCCAGCAGCACCGGGAGTTTTGACACCTCCTACGAGCAGTACTTC	CASSTGSFDTSYEQYF
TRBV19	TRBJ2-2	once	TRBD2	TGTGCCAGCACCCCTAACGGGGGGTCCACCGGGGAGCTGTTTTTT	CASTPNGGSTGELFF
TRBV10-3	TRBJ2-5	NA	NA	TGTGCCATCTCAGGGAGGCAAGAGACCCAGTACTTC	CAISGRQETQYF
TRBV6-5	TRBJ2-7	NA	TRBD1	TGTGCCAGCAGTTCTGACAGGGTAGCCTACGAGCAGTACTTC	CASSSDRVAYEQYF
TRBV19	TRBJ1-1	NA	NA	TGTGCCAGTAGTAATTGGGAGGCTACTGAAGCTTTCTTT	CASSNWEATEAFF
TRBV19	TRBJ2-2	NA	TRBD2	TGTGCCAGTAGTATGACCGGGACTAGACAGCCCGGGGAGCTGTTTTTT	CASSMTGTRQPGELFF
TRBV27	TRBJ1-5	NA	NA	TGTGCCAGCAGTCTCGGGCCTACAGGGAACAATCAGCCCCAGCATTTT	CASSLGPTGNNQPQHF
TRBV21-1	TRBJ2-7	NA	NA	TGTGCCAGCAGCAAAGGATATAAGTTTCTTTCCTACGAGCAGTACTTC	CASSKGYKFLSYEQYF
TRBV28	TRBJ2-1	NA	TRBD1	TGTGCCAGCAGTGTTCAAACAGGGGTTCGAGGAAATGAGCAGTTCTTC	CASSVQTGVRGNEQFF
TRBV29-1	TRBJ2-3	NA	NA	TGCAGCGTTCGTCGGCCCCGGGATACGCAGTATTTT	CSVRRPRDTQYF
TRBV18	TRBJ2-3	once	TRBD1	TGTGCCAGCTCACCACTACAGGGGTATGGCACAGATACGCAGTATTTT	CASSPLQGYGTDTQYF
TRBV7-9	TRBJ1-1	NA	NA	TGTGCCAGCAGCTTAGGAACCCGGGGCAAACCTGAAGCTTTCTTT	CASSLGTRGKPEAFF
TRBV19	TRBJ2-2	once	TRBD1	TGTGCCAGTAGTAAAACAGGGGTGCGCGGCGGGGAGCTGTTTTTT	CASSKTGVRGGELFF
TRBV29-1	TRBJ1-2	NA	NA	TGCAGCGTCGGGGCCAGGCGCCTAGATGGCTACACCTTC	CSVGARRLDGYTF
TRBV15	TRBJ1-2	NA	NA	TGTGCCACCAGCAGAGATGTTGGGTGGGGGGATGGCTACACCTTC	CATSRDVGWGDGYTF
TRBV5-1	TRBJ1-6	once	NA	TGCGCCAGCAGCCGCGACAGAGGAGAATCACCCCTCCACTTT	CASSRDRGESPLHF
TRBV5-1	TRBJ1-1	many	NA	TGCGCCAGCAGCTTGGGATCAGGTAACACTGAAGCTTTCTTT	CASSLGSGNTEAFF